This T cell receptor beta chain was documented in a study of CD4+ T cells in melanoma. The study's findings and limits: Diverse differentiation states were reported for melanoma neoantigen-specific CD4+ T cells.

As concerns this clone: Its target is unknown.

The repertoire was sequenced with immunoSEQ multiplex PCR; TCRdb's copy has only in-frame clones and lacks some. This sample has approximately 20,000 clones, with 83% found just once. This CDR3 has 14 amino acids. V was trimmed by 6 bases and J by 0 bases, leaving 9 bases between them. Per the germline V gene, CDR1 is KGHSH and CDR2 is LQKENI. The sequencing sample was made of cells from a culture (not recorded whether cultured in vitro). The source is a human donor with melanoma. The chain combines TRBV18 with TRBJ1-5; D is unclear. The CDR3, as DNA: TGTGCCAGCTCGCGGCAGTATAGCAATCAGCCCCAGCATTTT. Translation: CASSRQYSNQPQHF.